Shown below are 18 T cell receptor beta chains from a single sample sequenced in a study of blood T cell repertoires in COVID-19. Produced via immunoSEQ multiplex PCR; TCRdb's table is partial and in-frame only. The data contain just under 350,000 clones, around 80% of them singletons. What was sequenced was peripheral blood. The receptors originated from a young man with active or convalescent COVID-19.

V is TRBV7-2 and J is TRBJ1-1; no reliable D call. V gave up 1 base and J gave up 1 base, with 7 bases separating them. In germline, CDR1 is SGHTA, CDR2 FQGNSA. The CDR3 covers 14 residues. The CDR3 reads CASSLVPGNTEAFF. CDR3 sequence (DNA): TGTGCCAGCAGCTTAGTCCCAGGGAACACTGAAGCTTTCTTT.

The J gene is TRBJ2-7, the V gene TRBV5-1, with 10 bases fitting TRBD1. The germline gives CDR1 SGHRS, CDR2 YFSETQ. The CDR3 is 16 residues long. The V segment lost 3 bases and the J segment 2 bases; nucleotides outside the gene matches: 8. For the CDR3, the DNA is TGCGCCAGCAGCTGGGACCGGGACAGGGGTGCCTACGAGCAGTACTTC. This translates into CASSWDRDRGAYEQYF.

DNA for the CDR3: TGCGCCAGCAGCCCTTACTACGAGCAGTACTTC. Protein: CASSPYYEQYF. The J gene is TRBJ2-7, the V gene TRBV4-3; D gene uncertain. The CDR3 has 11 residues. Germline values: CDR1 LGHNA, CDR2 YSLEER. The germline V and J ends were trimmed by 4 bases and 3 bases, with 4 bases remaining between them.

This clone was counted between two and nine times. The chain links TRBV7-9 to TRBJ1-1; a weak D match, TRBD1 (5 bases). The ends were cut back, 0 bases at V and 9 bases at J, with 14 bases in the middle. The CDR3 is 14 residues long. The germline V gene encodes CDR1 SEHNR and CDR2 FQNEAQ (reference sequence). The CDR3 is CASSLAPSGRKAFF. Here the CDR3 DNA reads TGTGCCAGCAGCTTAGCGCCCTCAGGGCGGAAAGCTTTCTTT. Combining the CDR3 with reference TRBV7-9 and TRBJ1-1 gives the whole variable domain DTGVSQNPRHKITKRGQNVTFRCDPISEHNRLYWYRQTLGQGPEFLTYFQNEAQLEKSRLLSDRFSAERPKGSFSTLEIQRTEQGDSAMYLCASSLAPSGRKAFFGQGTRLTVV.

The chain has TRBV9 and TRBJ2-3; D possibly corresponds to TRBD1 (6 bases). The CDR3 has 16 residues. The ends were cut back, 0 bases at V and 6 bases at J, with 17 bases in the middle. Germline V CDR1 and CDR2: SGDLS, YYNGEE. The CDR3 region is CASSVEGTLNMDTQYF. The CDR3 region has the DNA TGTGCCAGCAGCGTAGAGGGGACATTAAATATGGATACGCAGTATTTT.

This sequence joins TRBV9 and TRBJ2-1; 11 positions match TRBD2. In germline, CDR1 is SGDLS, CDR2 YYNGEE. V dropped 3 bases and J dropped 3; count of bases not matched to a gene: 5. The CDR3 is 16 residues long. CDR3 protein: CASSDTGTSGYNEQFF. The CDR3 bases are TGTGCCAGCAGCGACACCGGGACTAGCGGCTACAATGAGCAGTTCTTC.

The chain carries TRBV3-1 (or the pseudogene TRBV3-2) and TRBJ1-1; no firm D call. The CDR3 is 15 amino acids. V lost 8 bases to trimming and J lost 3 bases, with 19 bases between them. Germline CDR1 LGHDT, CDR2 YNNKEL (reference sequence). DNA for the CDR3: TGTGCCAGCCTACCTTCTTATTCCAGCGACACTGAAGCTTTCTTT. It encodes CASLPSYSSDTEAFF.

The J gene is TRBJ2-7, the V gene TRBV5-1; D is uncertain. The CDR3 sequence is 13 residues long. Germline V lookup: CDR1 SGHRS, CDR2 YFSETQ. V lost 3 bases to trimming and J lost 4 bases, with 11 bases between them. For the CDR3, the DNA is TGCGCCAGCAGCTCAACCCTAGTTTACGAGCAGTACTTC. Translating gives CASSSTLVYEQYF.

CDR3 residues: CASSLWGAGEQFF. In nucleotides, the CDR3 is TGTGCCAGCAGTTTATGGGGGGCTGGTGAGCAGTTCTTC. This rearrangement joins TRBV28 to TRBJ2-1; D perhaps matches TRBD1 (6 bases). Trimming left V 0 bases short and J 9 bases short, with 9 bases between. This CDR3 contains 13 residues. Germline CDR1 reads MDHEN; CDR2 reads SYDVKM.

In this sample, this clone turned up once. CDR3 region: CASSRALRTSGADTQYF. CDR3 coding DNA: TGCGCCAGCAGCCGGGCTCTGCGGACAAGTGGAGCAGATACGCAGTATTTT. This rearrangement joins TRBV4-3 to TRBJ2-3, with D tentatively TRBD1 (5 bases). This CDR3 region has 17 residues. V lost 4 bases and J lost 4, with 21 bases in between. Germline assignment: CDR1 LGHNA and CDR2 YSLEER.

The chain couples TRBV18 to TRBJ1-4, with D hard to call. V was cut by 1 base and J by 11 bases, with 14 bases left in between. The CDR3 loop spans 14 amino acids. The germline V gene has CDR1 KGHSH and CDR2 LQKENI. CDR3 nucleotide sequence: TGTGCCAGCTCACCACAGGCGCGGGGAAGGAAACTGTTTTTT. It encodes CASSPQARGRKLFF.

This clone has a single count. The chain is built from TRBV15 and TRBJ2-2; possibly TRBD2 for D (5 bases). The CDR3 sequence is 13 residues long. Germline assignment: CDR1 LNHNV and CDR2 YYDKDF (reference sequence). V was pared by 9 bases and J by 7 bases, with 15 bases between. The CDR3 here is CATRAGPGGELFF. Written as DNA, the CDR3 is TGTGCCACAAGGGCGGGCCCCGGCGGGGAGCTGTTTTTT.

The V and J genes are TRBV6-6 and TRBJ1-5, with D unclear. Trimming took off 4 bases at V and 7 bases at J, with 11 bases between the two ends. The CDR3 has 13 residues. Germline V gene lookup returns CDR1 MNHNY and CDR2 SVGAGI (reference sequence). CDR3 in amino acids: CASSSGDFQPQHF. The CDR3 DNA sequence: TGTGCCAGCAGTTCCGGGGATTTCCAGCCCCAGCATTTT.

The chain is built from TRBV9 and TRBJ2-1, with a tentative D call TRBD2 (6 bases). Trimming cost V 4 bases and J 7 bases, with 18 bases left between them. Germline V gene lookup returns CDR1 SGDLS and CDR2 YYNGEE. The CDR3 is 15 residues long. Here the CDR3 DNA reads TGTGCCAGCAGCTGGGGGTCGGGAGTAGAAAATGAGCAGTTCTTC. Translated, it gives CASSWGSGVENEQFF.

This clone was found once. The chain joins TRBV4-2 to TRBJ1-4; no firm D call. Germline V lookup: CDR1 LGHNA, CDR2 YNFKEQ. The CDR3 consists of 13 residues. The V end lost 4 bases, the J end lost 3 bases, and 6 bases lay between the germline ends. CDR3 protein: CASSPDSNEKLFF. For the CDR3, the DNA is TGTGCCAGCAGCCCAGACTCTAATGAAAAACTGTTTTTT.

In DNA form, the CDR3 reads TGTGCCAGCAGCTTAGATCCCAATTACGAGCAGTACTTC. This sequence encodes CASSLDPNYEQYF. The rearrangement joins TRBV11-2 to TRBJ2-7; unclear D gene. V lost 0 bases, J lost 4 bases, and 7 bases lay in between. The CDR3 extends over 13 amino acids. Germline CDR1 reads SGHAT; CDR2 reads FQNNGV.

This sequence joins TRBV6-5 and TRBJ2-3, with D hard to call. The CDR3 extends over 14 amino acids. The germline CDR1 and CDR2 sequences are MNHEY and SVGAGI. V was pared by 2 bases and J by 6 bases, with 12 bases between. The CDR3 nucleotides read TGTGCCAGCAGTTACGCGTCGAACCCCGATACGCAGTATTTT. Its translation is CASSYASNPDTQYF.

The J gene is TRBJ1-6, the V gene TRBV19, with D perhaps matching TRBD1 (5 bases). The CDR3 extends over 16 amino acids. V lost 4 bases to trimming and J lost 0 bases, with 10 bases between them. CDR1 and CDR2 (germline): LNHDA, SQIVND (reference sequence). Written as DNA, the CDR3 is TGTGCCAGTAGTACAGGGCGCAGCTCCTATAATTCACCCCTCCACTTT. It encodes CASSTGRSSYNSPLHF.